A selection of T cell receptor beta chains follows, all from one sample in a study of beta chain features in type 1 diabetes. Clones were sequenced by immunoSEQ multiplex PCR, and TCRdb holds only the in-frame ones, with some missing. The data contain about 660,000 clones, about 14% of them singletons. The sample taken for sequencing was naive CD4+ T cells from blood. These receptor sequences come from a man younger than 35 with type 1 diabetes. Each CDR3 is given with its conserved first and last residue. The order of the fields is CDR3 length, V gene, D gene, CDR3 protein. A D gene is named only where the DNA matches it firmly.

CDR3 length: 13
V gene: TRBV7-9
D gene: NA
CDR3 protein: CASRPGASYEQYF

CDR3 length: 15
V gene: TRBV25-1
D gene: NA
CDR3 protein: CASSTFGAGANVLTF

CDR3 length: 12
V gene: TRBV28
D gene: NA
CDR3 protein: CASSLRDYGYTF

CDR3 length: 13
V gene: TRBV18
D gene: NA
CDR3 protein: CASSRGMGTEAFF

CDR3 length: 13
V gene: TRBV30
D gene: NA
CDR3 protein: CAWSAQSVETQYF

CDR3 length: 15
V gene: TRBV29-1
D gene: NA
CDR3 protein: CSALTSLALGGELFF

CDR3 length: 14
V gene: TRBV7-2
D gene: NA
CDR3 protein: CASSLEESTYEQYF

CDR3 length: 15
V gene: TRBV7-2
D gene: NA
CDR3 protein: CASSLGSREYAEAFF

CDR3 length: 12
V gene: TRBV10-3
D gene: NA
CDR3 protein: CAISEPSEKLFF

CDR3 length: 10
V gene: TRBV20-1
D gene: NA
CDR3 protein: CSAGYNEQFF

CDR3 length: 12
V gene: TRBV6-1
D gene: NA
CDR3 protein: CASSDGDTEAFF

CDR3 length: 10
V gene: TRBV20-1
D gene: NA
CDR3 protein: CSARWETQYF

CDR3 length: 14
V gene: TRBV6-1
D gene: TRBD1
CDR3 protein: CASSAGTGGWEQFF

CDR3 length: 13
V gene: TRBV6-5
D gene: NA
CDR3 protein: CASGGSVQRPQHF

CDR3 length: 12
V gene: TRBV29-1
D gene: NA
CDR3 protein: CSVARGNTEAFF

CDR3 length: 15
V gene: TRBV9
D gene: TRBD1
CDR3 protein: CASSGGQGWTGELFF

CDR3 length: 12
V gene: TRBV28
D gene: TRBD1
CDR3 protein: CASHRGSYEQYF

CDR3 length: 15
V gene: TRBV6-5
D gene: TRBD1
CDR3 protein: CASSPTGTGQETQYF

CDR3 length: 14
V gene: TRBV29-1
D gene: NA
CDR3 protein: CSVEEPGPSDIQYF

CDR3 length: 14
V gene: TRBV5-5
D gene: TRBD1
CDR3 protein: CASSWGQGRETQYF

CDR3 length: 13
V gene: TRBV7-3
D gene: NA
CDR3 protein: CASSSRTGSGYTF

CDR3 length: 14
V gene: TRBV30
D gene: NA
CDR3 protein: CAWGIGRRGNEQFF

CDR3 length: 14
V gene: TRBV30
D gene: NA
CDR3 protein: CAWMRRGPNYGYTF

CDR3 length: 16
V gene: TRBV5-4
D gene: NA
CDR3 protein: CASSLDGGRSYNEQFF

CDR3 length: 11
V gene: TRBV19
D gene: NA
CDR3 protein: CASSTVTEAFF

CDR3 length: 14
V gene: TRBV7-9
D gene: NA
CDR3 protein: CASSPTRGADTQYF

CDR3 length: 11
V gene: TRBV30
D gene: NA
CDR3 protein: CAWSVLYEQYF

CDR3 length: 13
V gene: TRBV29-1
D gene: TRBD1
CDR3 protein: CSFSGTDTYGYTF

CDR3 length: 14
V gene: TRBV5-1
D gene: NA
CDR3 protein: CASSSASSGNTIYF

CDR3 length: 16
V gene: TRBV7-2
D gene: TRBD2
CDR3 protein: CASSPRTSRSQETQYF

CDR3 length: 13
V gene: TRBV4-1
D gene: NA
CDR3 protein: CASSQSQDYGYTF

CDR3 length: 16
V gene: TRBV27
D gene: NA
CDR3 protein: CASTPVARTANTEAFF

CDR3 length: 13
V gene: TRBV4-2
D gene: NA
CDR3 protein: CASSLTTTGEQYF

CDR3 length: 15
V gene: TRBV7-2
D gene: NA
CDR3 protein: CASSLVGGSTDTQYF

CDR3 length: 14
V gene: TRBV6-5
D gene: TRBD2
CDR3 protein: CASRVTSAYNEQFF

CDR3 length: 14
V gene: TRBV30
D gene: TRBD2
CDR3 protein: CAWERGGSYNEQFF

CDR3 length: 17
V gene: TRBV19
D gene: NA
CDR3 protein: CASSSDGVLSTSYGYTF

CDR3 length: 15
V gene: TRBV7-9
D gene: NA
CDR3 protein: CASSLSQAQSETQYF

CDR3 length: 15
V gene: TRBV9
D gene: TRBD1
CDR3 protein: CASSVSGTGTNEQFF

CDR3 length: 14
V gene: TRBV9
D gene: TRBD2
CDR3 protein: CASSASGGYNEQFF

CDR3 length: 15
V gene: TRBV18
D gene: NA
CDR3 protein: CASSPPAGLNYGYTF

CDR3 length: 16
V gene: TRBV7-3
D gene: TRBD2
CDR3 protein: CASSPMASGDTDTQYF

CDR3 length: 16
V gene: TRBV5-1
D gene: TRBD2
CDR3 protein: CASSMNRGLATDTQYF

CDR3 length: 13
V gene: TRBV29-1
D gene: TRBD1
CDR3 protein: CSVAQGGDTEAFF

CDR3 length: 12
V gene: TRBV5-1
D gene: NA
CDR3 protein: CASSAQSYEQYF

CDR3 length: 15
V gene: TRBV4-2
D gene: NA
CDR3 protein: CASSIRTPHNSPLHF

CDR3 length: 17
V gene: TRBV28
D gene: TRBD2
CDR3 protein: CASSLSASGHQLYEQYF

CDR3 length: 15
V gene: TRBV2
D gene: NA
CDR3 protein: CASSDGQYGTYEQYF

CDR3 length: 16
V gene: TRBV11-2
D gene: TRBD2
CDR3 protein: CASSLLVAGVYNEQFF

CDR3 length: 20
V gene: TRBV27
D gene: TRBD2
CDR3 protein: CASSLSPPWVAGGPGDEQFF

CDR3 length: 11
V gene: TRBV7-2
D gene: NA
CDR3 protein: CASSPRETQYF

CDR3 length: 13
V gene: TRBV7-3
D gene: NA
CDR3 protein: CASSLNGNTEAFF

CDR3 length: 17
V gene: TRBV5-4
D gene: NA
CDR3 protein: CASSLALRAGPTDTQYF

CDR3 length: 14
V gene: TRBV6-6
D gene: TRBD2
CDR3 protein: CASTRLAGMNEQFF

CDR3 length: 13
V gene: TRBV29-1
D gene: NA
CDR3 protein: CSVGKGGWTEAFF

CDR3 length: 15
V gene: TRBV27
D gene: NA
CDR3 protein: CASSLRLALSYEQYF